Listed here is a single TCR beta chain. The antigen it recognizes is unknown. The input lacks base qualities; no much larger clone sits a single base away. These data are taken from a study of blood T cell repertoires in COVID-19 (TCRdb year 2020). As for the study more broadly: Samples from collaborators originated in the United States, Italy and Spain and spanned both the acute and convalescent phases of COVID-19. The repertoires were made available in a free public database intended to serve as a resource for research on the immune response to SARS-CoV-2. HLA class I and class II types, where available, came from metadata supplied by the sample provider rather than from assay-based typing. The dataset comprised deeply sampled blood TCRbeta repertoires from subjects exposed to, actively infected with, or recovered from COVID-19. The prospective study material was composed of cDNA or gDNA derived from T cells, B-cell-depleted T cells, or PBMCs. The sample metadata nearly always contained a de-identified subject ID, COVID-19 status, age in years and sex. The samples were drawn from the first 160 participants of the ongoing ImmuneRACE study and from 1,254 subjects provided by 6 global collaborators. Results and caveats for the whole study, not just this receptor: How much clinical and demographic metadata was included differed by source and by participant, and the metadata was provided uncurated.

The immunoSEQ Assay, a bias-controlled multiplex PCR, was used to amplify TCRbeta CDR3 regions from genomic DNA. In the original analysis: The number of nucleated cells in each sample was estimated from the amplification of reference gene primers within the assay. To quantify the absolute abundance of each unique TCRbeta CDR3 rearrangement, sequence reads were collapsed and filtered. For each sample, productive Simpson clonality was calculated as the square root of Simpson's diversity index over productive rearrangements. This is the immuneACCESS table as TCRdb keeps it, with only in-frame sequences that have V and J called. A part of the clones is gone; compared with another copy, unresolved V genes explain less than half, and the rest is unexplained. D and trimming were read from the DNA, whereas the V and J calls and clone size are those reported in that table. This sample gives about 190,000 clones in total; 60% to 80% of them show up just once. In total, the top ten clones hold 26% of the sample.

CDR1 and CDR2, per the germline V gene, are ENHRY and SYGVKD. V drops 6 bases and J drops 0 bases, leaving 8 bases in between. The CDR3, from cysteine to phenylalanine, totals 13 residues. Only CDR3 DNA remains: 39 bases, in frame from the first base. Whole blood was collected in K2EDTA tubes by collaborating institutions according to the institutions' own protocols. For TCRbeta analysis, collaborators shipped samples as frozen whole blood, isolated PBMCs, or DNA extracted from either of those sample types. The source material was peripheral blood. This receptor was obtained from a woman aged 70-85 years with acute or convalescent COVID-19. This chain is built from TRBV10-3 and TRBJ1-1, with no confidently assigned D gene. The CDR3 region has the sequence CAIRSDMNTEAFF. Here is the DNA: TGTGCCATCAGGTCAGACATGAACACTGAAGCTTTCTTT.